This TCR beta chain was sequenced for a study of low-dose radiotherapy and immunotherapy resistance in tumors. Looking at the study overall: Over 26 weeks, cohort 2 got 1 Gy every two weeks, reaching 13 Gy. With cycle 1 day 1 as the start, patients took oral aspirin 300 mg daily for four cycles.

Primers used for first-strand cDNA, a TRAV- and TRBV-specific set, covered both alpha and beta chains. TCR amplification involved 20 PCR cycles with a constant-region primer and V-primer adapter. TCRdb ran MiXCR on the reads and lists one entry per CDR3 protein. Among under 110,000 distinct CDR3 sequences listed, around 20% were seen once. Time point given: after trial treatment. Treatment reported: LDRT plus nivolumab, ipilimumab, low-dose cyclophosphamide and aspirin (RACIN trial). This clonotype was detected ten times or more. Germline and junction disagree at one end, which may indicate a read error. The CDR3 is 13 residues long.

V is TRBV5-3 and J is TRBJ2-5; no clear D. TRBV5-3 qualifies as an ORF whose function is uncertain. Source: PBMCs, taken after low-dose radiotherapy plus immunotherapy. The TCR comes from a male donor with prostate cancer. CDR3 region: CASSLRDQETQYF. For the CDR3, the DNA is TGTGCCAGCAGCTTGCGCGACCAAGAGACCCAGTACTTC.